A single sample gave rise to the 9 T cell receptor beta chains below, sequenced in a study of shared clonotypes between healthy human individuals. Repertoires were generated with immunoSEQ multiplex PCR, while TCRdb's copy carries only in-frame clones and drops some. Of about 1 million clones detected, about 75% appear once; the ten largest clones hold 1.4%. The material sequenced was memory CD4+ T cells sorted from blood. Subset here: CD45RA-negative fraction. These receptors all stem from a man aged 18-30 years in good health.

Turning to this clone: A much larger clone is a single base away; this may be a read error. The sample carries other DNA sequences with the same CDR3. The chain has TRBV7-9 and TRBJ1-2, with D hard to call. Germline V CDR1 and CDR2: SEHNR, FQNEAQ (reference sequence). This CDR3 is built from 14 residues. The V end lost 0 bases, the J end lost 0 bases, and 5 bases lay between the germline ends. The CDR3 DNA reads as TGTGCCAGCAGCTTAGCGGGGACTAACTATGGCTACACCTTC. Its translation is CASSLAGTNYGYTF.

This clone was counted a few times. The chain combines TRBV6-6 with TRBJ2-7; perhaps TRBD2 as D (7 bases). From germline, CDR1 is MNHNY and CDR2 SVGAGI (reference sequence). This CDR3 is 14 amino acids long. The V gene lost 0 bases and the J gene lost 6 bases, with 12 bases spanning the gap. CDR3 amino acids: CASSYSRGAFEQYF. CDR3 nucleotides: TGTGCCAGCAGTTACTCCCGGGGGGCGTTCGAGCAGTACTTC.

A remark on this clone: Other DNA sequences within the sample encode an identical CDR3. This chain links TRBV5-6 with TRBJ2-1; 11 bases agree with TRBD2. Germline trimming cut 2 bases from V and 5 bases from J; bases unmatched to any gene: 3. Germline V gene data show CDR1 as SGHDT and CDR2 as YYEEEE. There are 15 residues in the CDR3. The DNA of the CDR3 is TGTGCCAGCAGCTTCGGGACTAGCGGCCACAATGAGCAGTTCTTC. Its translation: CASSFGTSGHNEQFF.

The chain uses TRBV5-1 and TRBJ2-5, with 10 bases that match TRBD1. V shed 4 bases, J shed 5 bases, and the junction held 8 bases outside the gene matches. Germline V gives CDR1 SGHRS, CDR2 YFSETQ. This CDR3 has 15 residues. This chain's CDR3 is CASSPGTGEEETQYF. CDR3 coding DNA: TGCGCCAGCAGCCCCGGGACAGGGGAGGAGGAGACCCAGTACTTC.

This rearrangement joins TRBV7-8 to TRBJ2-1; TRBD1 aligns across 11 bases. The germline CDR1 and CDR2 sequences are SGHVS and FQNEAQ. There are 15 residues in the CDR3. Trimming cost V 5 bases and J 13 bases; bases outside gene matches: 13. The CDR3 protein is CASSVPGTGGHGQFF. CDR3 DNA sequence: TGTGCCAGCAGCGTTCCCGGGACAGGGGGGCACGGACAGTTCTTC.

The genes are TRBV5-1 and TRBJ1-4; 7 nucleotides agree with TRBD1. Looked up from germline, CDR1 is SGHRS and CDR2 is YFSETQ. Trimming cost V 4 bases and J 8 bases; bases outside gene matches: 14. CDR3 length equals 16 residues. The CDR3 sequence is CASSDGLRGREEKLFF. The CDR3 DNA reads as TGCGCCAGCAGCGACGGTTTGAGGGGGCGGGAAGAAAAACTGTTTTTT. Supplemented by reference TRBV5-1 and TRBJ1-4, the full variable domain reads KAGVTQTPRYLIKTRGQQVTLSCSPISGHRSVSWYQQTPGQGLQFLFEYFSETQRNKGNFPGRFSGRQFSNSRSEMNVSTLELGDSALYLCASSDGLRGREEKLFFGSGTQLSVL.

V gene TRBV18 combines with J gene TRBJ2-5, with 7 bases fitting TRBD1. The better agreement between TRBJ2-7 and the DNA end casts doubt on the J call. Germline CDR1 KGHSH, CDR2 LQKENI. The length of the CDR3 is 14 residues. The chain's CDR3 is CASSPPNRGPEQYF. The CDR3 nucleotides read TGTGCCAGCTCACCCCCCAACAGGGGACCCGAGCAGTACTTC.

As concerns this clone: One end of the junction varies from germline; a read error may be responsible. The rearrangement uses TRBV7-7 and TRBJ2-1; 7 nucleotides agree with TRBD2. CDR3 length: 15 residues. Germline V gives CDR1 SSHAT, CDR2 FNYEAQ (reference sequence). This CDR3 reads CASSLTGGGASEQFF. The DNA of the CDR3 is TGTGCTAGCAGCTTAACGGGGGGTGGGGCCTCTGAGCAGTTCTTC.

The chain employs TRBV11-2 and TRBJ1-2, with TRBD1 as a possible D gene (5 bases). V lost 4 bases and J lost 0, with 9 bases in between. The CDR3 runs 14 residues. Germline V lookup: CDR1 SGHAT, CDR2 FQNNGV. The CDR3: CASSWGTANYGYTF. The CDR3 bases are TGTGCCAGCAGCTGGGGGACGGCTAACTATGGCTACACCTTC.